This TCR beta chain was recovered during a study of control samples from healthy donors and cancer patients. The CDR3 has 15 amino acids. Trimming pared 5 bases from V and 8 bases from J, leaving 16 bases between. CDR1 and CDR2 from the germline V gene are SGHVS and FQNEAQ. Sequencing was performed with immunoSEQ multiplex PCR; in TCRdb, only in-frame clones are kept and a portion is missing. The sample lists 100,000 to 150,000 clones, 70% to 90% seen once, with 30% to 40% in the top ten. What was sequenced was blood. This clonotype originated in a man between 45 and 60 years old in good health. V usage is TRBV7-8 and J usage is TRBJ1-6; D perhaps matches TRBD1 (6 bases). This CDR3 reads CASSPTGDLYSPLHF. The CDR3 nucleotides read TGTGCCAGCAGCCCGACAGGCGATTTGTATTCACCCCTCCACTTT.